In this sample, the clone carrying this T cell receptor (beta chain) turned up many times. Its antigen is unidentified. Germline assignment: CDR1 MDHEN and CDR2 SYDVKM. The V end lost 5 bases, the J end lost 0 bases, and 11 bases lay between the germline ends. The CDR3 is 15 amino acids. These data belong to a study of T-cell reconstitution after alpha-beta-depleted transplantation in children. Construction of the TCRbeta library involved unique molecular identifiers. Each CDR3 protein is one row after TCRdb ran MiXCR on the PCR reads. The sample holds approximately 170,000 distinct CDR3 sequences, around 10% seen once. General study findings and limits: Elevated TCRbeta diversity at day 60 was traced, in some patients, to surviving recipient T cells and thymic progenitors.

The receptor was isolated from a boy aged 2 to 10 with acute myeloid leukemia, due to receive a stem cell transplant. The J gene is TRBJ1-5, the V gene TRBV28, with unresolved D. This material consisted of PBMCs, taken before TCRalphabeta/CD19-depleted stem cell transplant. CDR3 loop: CASSNSEFSNQPQHF. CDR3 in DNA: TGTGCCAGCAGTAATTCGGAATTTAGCAATCAGCCCCAGCATTTT. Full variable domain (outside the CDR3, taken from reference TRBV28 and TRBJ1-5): DVKVTQSSRYLVKRTGEKVFLECVQDMDHENMFWYRQDPGLGLRLIYFSYDVKMKEKGDIPEGYSVSREKKERFSLILESASTNQTSMYLCASSNSEFSNQPQHFGDGTRLSIL.